A single sample is the source of the 16 T cell receptor beta chains below, sequenced in a study of cytomegalovirus exposure and HLA in healthy donors. The PCR employed 60 Vbeta primers together with 13 Jbeta primers. Method: immunoSEQ multiplex PCR; TCRdb's copy keeps in-frame clones and lacks some. The table shows 100,000 or so clones, with roughly 77% occurring only once. The sample consisted of PBMCs. Receptors were obtained from a human donor in good health.

This clone is labeled medium-sized (0.01 to 0.1%). V is TRBV6-6 and J is TRBJ1-3; no firm D call. The germline CDR1 and CDR2 sequences are MNHNY and SVGAGI (reference sequence). The germline V and J ends were trimmed by 2 bases and 0 bases, with 8 bases remaining between them. CDR3 length: 15 residues. In DNA, the CDR3 is TGTGCCAGCAGTTACGGGGAGCACTCTGGAAACACCATATATTTT. Translated, it gives CASSYGEHSGNTIYF.

This chain uses TRBV30 with TRBJ1-2; no reliable D call. Germline V CDR1 and CDR2: GTSNPN, SVGIG (reference sequence). CDR3 length: 14 residues. V dropped 3 bases and J dropped 4 bases, with 15 bases sitting between them. In DNA, the CDR3 is TGTGCCTGGAGATTGGGCTCTTTGGGCTATGGCTACACCTTC. This translates into CAWRLGSLGYGYTF.

The rearrangement links TRBV5-1 to TRBJ2-5; D not certain. The germline V and J ends were trimmed by 4 bases and 4 bases, with 8 bases remaining between them. The CDR3 spans 12 residues. Per the germline V gene, CDR1 is SGHRS and CDR2 is YFSETQ. The DNA of the CDR3 is TGCGCCAGCAGCCCCCGGTTAGAGACCCAGTACTTC. This codes for CASSPRLETQYF.

The chain uses TRBV27 and TRBJ2-1, with D tentatively TRBD2 (7 bases). This CDR3 region has 13 residues. Germline CDR1 MNHEY, CDR2 SMNVEV (reference sequence). The germline V and J ends were trimmed by 4 bases and 8 bases, with 12 bases remaining between them. The CDR3 spells CASSYGGRDEQFF. The CDR3 DNA follows: TGTGCCAGCAGTTACGGGGGGCGCGATGAGCAGTTCTTC.

V gene TRBV29-1 combines with J gene TRBJ1-4, with D possibly TRBD1 on 6 matching bases. This CDR3 is 15 amino acids long. The ends were cut back, 6 bases at V and 4 bases at J, with 18 bases in the middle. CDR1 is SQVTM, CDR2 ANQGSEA, per germline. CDR3 amino acids: CSVGGGNGVNEKLFF. The CDR3 nucleotides are TGCAGCGTGGGAGGGGGGAACGGCGTTAATGAAAAACTGTTTTTT. Looking up the rest from reference TRBV29-1 and TRBJ1-4 gives the full variable domain: SAVISQKPSRDICQRGTSLTIQCQVDSQVTMMFWYRQQPGQSLTLIATANQGSEATYESGFVIDKFPISRPNLTFSTLTVSNMSPEDSSIYLCSVGGGNGVNEKLFFGSGTQLSVL.

This chain links TRBV7-3 with TRBJ1-6, with 7 bases matching TRBD1. The germline gives CDR1 SGHTA, CDR2 FQGTGA. The CDR3 covers 15 residues. V lost 6 bases, J lost 5 bases, and 7 bases stayed unmatched. The CDR3 protein is CASSLTGPNNSPLHF. The CDR3 coding sequence is TGTGCCAGCAGTTTGACAGGGCCCAATAATTCACCCCTCCACTTT.

The CDR3 bases are TGTGCCAGTAGAGCGGGGGGCAATGATCAGCCCCAGCATTTT. Its protein is CASRAGGNDQPQHF. This chain uses TRBV19 with TRBJ1-5, with D perhaps matching TRBD1 (6 bases). The germline CDR1 and CDR2 sequences are LNHDA and SQIVND (reference sequence). Trimming took off 6 bases at V and 5 bases at J, with 14 bases between the two ends. The CDR3 has 14 amino acids.

The J gene is TRBJ2-7, the V gene TRBV6-5, with 7 bases matching TRBD2. This CDR3 comprises 13 residues. The V and J ends lost 7 bases and 6 bases, in that order; junction bases with no gene match: 9. Germline V gene data show CDR1 as MNHEY and CDR2 as SVGAGI. The CDR3 nucleotides read TGTGCCAGCACTCGAGCCGCGGGGGTCGAGCAGTACTTC. Translated: CASTRAAGVEQYF.

The rearrangement uses TRBV29-1 and TRBJ1-3; perhaps TRBD1 as D (5 bases). Germline loops: CDR1 SQVTM, CDR2 ANQGSEA. Trimming took off 6 bases at V and 6 bases at J, with 12 bases between the two ends. This CDR3 has 12 residues. The CDR3 loop reads CSVRDSINTIYF. The CDR3 nucleotides are TGCAGCGTCCGGGACTCCATAAACACCATATATTTT.

The rearrangement joins TRBV5-1 to TRBJ1-2; 7 bases line up with TRBD1. The J segment lost 13 bases and the V segment lost 1 base, leaving 7 bases of the junction unmatched. This CDR3 contains 12 residues. The germline V gene encodes CDR1 SGHRS and CDR2 YFSETQ. The CDR3 reads CASSLPTGILTF. For the CDR3, the DNA is TGCGCCAGCAGCTTGCCGACAGGGATCCTCACCTTC.

The gene calls are TRBV10-3 and TRBJ2-7; TRBD1 matches 9 bases. The CDR3 sequence is 13 residues long. Losses at the gene ends were 10 bases for V and 5 bases for J; bases not matched to a gene: 9. CDR1 ENHRY and CDR2 SYGVKD come from the germline V gene. The CDR3, as DNA: TGTGCCACCAGGGACAGGGATACTCACGAGCAGTACTTC. Its translation is CATRDRDTHEQYF.

The V and J genes are TRBV7-2 and TRBJ2-7; 7 bases align to TRBD2. Germline V gene lookup returns CDR1 SGHTA and CDR2 FQGNSA. The ends lost 6 bases at V and 6 bases at J; junction bases unmatched: 11. This CDR3 comprises 14 residues. The CDR3 region is CASRPGGSGGEQYF. As DNA, the CDR3 is TGTGCCAGCAGACCCGGAGGGTCGGGGGGCGAGCAGTACTTC.

J is TRBJ2-7 and V is TRBV7-6; 10 bases align to TRBD1. The germline CDR1 and CDR2 sequences are SGHVS and FNYEAQ. Germline trimming cut 5 bases from V and 7 bases from J; bases unmatched to any gene: 8. The CDR3 is 14 residues long. CDR3 nucleotides: TGTGCCAGCAGCGGCCGGGACAGGGGTGGAGAGCAGTACTTC. Protein product: CASSGRDRGGEQYF. The full variable domain, in which reference TRBV7-6 and TRBJ2-7 provide the parts outside the CDR3, is GAGVSQSPRYKVTKRGQDVALRCDPISGHVSLYWYRQALGQGPEFLTYFNYEAQQDKSGLPNDRFSAERPEGSISTLTIQRTEQRDSAMYRCASSGRDRGGEQYFGPGTRLTVT.

The V and J genes are TRBV5-1 and TRBJ1-2; 10 bases are a match to TRBD1. Germline V CDR1 and CDR2: SGHRS, YFSETQ. This CDR3 is built from 15 residues. V was clipped by 4 bases and J by 7 bases; unmatched bases: 10. The chain's CDR3 is CASSPGQGRGGGYTF. The CDR3 DNA sequence: TGCGCCAGCAGCCCGGGACAGGGGAGAGGCGGTGGCTACACCTTC.

The rearrangement joins TRBV18 to TRBJ2-2; weak D call: TRBD1 (5 bases). This CDR3 spans 17 amino acids. CDR1 is KGHSH, CDR2 LQKENI, per germline. The V end lost 1 base, the J end lost 1 base, and 13 bases lay between the germline ends. DNA for the CDR3: TGTGCCAGCTCACCACAGTTACGCGACAGGAACACCGGGGAGCTGTTTTTT. Its translation: CASSPQLRDRNTGELFF.

As to this clone: The CDR3 carries no conserved terminal phenylalanine or tryptophan, so it likely arises from a read error. The DNA is left out, because the CDR3 cannot be placed on it with certainty; the CDR3 is given as TCRdb lists it. The chain joins TRBV10-3 to TRBJ1-1; TRBD1 is the table's D call and was not checked against the DNA. The V gene's germline CDR1 is ENHRY and CDR2 SYGVKD. The CDR3 length equals 12 residues, ends included. The CDR3 sequence is CAISVLSDRGLL.